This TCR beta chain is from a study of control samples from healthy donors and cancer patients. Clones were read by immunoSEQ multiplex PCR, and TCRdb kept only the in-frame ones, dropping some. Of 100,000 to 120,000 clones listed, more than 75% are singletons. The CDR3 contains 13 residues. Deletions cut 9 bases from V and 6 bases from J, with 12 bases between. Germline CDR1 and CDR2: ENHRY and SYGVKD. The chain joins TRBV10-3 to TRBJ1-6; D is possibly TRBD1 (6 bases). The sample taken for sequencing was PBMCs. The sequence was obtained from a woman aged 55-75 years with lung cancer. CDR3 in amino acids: CAINGQRNSPLHF. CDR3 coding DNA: TGTGCCATAAACGGACAGCGTAATTCACCCCTCCACTTT.